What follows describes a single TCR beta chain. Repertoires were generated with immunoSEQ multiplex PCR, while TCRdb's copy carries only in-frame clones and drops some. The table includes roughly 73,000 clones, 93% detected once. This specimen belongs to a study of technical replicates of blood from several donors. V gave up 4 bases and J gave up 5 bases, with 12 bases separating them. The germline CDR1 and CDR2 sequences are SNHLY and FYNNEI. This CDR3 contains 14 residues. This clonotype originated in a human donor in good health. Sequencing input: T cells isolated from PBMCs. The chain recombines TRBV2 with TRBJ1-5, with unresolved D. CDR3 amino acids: CASSVVQIYQPQHF. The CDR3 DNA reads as TGTGCCAGCAGTGTAGTACAGATCTATCAGCCCCAGCATTTT.